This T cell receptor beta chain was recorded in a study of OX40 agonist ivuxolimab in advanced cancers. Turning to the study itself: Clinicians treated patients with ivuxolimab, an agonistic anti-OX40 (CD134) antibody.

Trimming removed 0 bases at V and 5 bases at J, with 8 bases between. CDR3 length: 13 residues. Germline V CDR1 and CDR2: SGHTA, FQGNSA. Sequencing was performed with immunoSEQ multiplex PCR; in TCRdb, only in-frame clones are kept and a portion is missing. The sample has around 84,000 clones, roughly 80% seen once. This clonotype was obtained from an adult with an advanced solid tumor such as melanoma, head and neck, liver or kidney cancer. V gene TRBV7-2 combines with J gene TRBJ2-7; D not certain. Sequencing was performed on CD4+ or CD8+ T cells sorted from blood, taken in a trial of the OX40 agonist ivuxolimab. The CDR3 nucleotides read TGTGCCAGCAGCTTAGCCGCGTGGAACGAGCAGTACTTC. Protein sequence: CASSLAAWNEQYF. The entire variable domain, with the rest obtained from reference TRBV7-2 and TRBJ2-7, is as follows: GAGVSQSPSNKVTEKGKDVELRCDPISGHTALYWYRQSLGQGLEFLIYFQGNSAPDKSGLPSDRFSAERTGGSVSTLTIQRTQQEDSAVYLCASSLAAWNEQYFGPGTRLTVT.